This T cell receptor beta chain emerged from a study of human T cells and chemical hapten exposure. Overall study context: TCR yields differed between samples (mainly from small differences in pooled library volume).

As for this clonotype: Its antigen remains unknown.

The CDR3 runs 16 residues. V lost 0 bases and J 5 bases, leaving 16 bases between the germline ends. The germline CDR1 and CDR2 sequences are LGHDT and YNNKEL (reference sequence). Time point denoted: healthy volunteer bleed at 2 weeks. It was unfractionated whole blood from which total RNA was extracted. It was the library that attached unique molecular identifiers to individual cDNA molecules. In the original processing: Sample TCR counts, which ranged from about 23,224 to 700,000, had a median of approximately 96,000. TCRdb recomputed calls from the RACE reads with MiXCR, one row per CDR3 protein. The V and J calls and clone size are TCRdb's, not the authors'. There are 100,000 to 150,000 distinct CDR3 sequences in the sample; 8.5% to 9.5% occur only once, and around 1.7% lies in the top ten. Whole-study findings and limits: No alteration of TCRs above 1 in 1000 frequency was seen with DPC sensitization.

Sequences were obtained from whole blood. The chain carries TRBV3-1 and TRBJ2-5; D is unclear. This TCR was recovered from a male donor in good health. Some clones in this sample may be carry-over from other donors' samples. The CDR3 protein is CASSQEAAAWKETQYF. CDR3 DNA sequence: TGTGCCAGCAGCCAAGAGGCGGCAGCGTGGAAGGAGACCCAGTACTTC.